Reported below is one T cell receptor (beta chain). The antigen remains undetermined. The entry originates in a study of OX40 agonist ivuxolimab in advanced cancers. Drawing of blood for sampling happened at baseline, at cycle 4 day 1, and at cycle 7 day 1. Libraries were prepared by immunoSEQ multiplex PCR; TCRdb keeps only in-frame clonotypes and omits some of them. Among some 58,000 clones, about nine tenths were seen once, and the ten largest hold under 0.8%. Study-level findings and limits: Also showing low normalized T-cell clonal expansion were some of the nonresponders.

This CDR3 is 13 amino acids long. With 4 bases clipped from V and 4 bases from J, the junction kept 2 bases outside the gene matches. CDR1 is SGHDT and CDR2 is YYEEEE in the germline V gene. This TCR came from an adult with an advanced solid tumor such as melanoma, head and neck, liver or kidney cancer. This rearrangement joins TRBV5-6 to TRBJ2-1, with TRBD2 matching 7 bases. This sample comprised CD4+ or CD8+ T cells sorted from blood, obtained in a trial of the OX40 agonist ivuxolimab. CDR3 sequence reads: CASSGRVYNEQFF. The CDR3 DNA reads TGTGCCAGCAGCGGGAGGGTTTACAATGAGCAGTTCTTC. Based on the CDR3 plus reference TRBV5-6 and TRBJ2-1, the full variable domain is DAGVTQSPTHLIKTRGQQVTLRCSPKSGHDTVSWYQQALGQGPQFIFQYYEEEERQRGNFPDRFSGHQFPNYSSELNVNALLLGDSALYLCASSGRVYNEQFFGPGTRLTVL.